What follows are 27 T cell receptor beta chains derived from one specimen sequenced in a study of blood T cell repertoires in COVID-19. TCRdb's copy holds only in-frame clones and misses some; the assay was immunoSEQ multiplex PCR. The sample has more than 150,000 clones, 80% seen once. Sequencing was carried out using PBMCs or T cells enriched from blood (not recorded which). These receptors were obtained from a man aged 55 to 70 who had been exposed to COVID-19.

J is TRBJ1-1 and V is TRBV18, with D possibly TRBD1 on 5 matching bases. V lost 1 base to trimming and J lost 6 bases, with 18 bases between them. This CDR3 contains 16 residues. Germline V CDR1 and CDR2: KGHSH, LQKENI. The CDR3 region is CASSPRVDWEGAEAFF. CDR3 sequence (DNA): TGTGCCAGCTCACCACGGGTTGATTGGGAAGGGGCTGAAGCTTTCTTT.

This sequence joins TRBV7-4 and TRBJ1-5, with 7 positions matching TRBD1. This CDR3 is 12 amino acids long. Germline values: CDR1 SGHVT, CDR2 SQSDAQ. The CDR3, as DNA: TGTCAAAGGGGGCAGGGGATGCAGCCCCAGCATTTT. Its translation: CQRGQGMQPQHF.

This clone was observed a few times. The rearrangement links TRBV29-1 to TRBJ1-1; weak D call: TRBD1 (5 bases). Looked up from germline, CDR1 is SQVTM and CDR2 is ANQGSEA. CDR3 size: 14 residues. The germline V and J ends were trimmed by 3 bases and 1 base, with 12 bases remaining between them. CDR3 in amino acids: CSVDPRGGNTEAFF. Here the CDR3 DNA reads TGCAGCGTTGACCCCCGGGGGGGGAACACTGAAGCTTTCTTT.

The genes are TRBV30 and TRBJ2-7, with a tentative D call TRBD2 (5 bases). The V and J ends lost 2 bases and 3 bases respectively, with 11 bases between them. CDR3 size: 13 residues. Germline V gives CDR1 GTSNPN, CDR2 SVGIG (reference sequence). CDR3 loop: CAWSTGNLYEQYF. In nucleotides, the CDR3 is TGTGCCTGGAGTACCGGGAACCTCTACGAGCAGTACTTC.

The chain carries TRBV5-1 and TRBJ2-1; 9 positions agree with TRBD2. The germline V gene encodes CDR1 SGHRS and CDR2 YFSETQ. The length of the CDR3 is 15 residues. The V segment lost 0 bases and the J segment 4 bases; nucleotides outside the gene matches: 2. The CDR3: CASSLGTSVYNEQFF. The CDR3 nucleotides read TGCGCCAGCAGCTTGGGGACTAGCGTGTACAATGAGCAGTTCTTC.

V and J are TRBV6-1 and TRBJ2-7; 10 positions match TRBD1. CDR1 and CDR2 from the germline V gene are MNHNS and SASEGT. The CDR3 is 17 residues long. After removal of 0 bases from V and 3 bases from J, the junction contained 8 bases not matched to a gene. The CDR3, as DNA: TGTGCCAGCAGTGAAGCTGGGGGACAGGGGTTAAGCTACGAGCAGTACTTC. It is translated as CASSEAGGQGLSYEQYF.

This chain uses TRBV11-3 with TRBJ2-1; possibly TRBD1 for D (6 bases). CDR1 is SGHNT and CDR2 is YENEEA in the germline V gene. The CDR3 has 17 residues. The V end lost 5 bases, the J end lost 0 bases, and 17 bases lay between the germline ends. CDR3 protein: CASSTTGTQSSYNEQFF. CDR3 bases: TGTGCCAGCAGCACTACCGGGACACAGAGCTCCTACAATGAGCAGTTCTTC.

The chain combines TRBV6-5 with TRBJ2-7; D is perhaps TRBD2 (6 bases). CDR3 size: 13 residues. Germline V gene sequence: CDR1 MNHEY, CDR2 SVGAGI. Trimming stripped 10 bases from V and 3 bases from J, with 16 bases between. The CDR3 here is CATARNSGYEQYF. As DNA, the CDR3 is TGTGCCACCGCACGAAATAGCGGCTACGAGCAGTACTTC.

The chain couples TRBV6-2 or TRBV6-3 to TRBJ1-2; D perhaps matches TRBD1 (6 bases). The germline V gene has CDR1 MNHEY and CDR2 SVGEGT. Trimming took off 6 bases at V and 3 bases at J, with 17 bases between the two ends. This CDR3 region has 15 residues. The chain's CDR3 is CASSPTGNPHYGYTF. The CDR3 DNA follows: TGTGCCAGCAGCCCAACAGGGAACCCCCACTATGGCTACACCTTC.

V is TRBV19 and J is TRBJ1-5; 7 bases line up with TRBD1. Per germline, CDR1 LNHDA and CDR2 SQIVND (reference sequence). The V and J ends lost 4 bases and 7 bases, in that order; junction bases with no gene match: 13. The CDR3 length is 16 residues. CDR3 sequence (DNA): TGTGCCAGTAGTACCCTAGGGACAGCCGCGAACCAGCCCCAGCATTTT. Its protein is CASSTLGTAANQPQHF.

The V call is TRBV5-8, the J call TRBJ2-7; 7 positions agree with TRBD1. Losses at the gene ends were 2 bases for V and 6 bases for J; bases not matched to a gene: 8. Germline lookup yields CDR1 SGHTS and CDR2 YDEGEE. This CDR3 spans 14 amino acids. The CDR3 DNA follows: TGTGCCAGCAGCTTATTCCGGGACAGCGTCGAGCAGTACTTC. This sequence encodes CASSLFRDSVEQYF.

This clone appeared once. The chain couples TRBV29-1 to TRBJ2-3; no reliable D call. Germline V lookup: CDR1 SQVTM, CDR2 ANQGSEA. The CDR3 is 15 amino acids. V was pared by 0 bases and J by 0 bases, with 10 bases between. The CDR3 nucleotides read TGCAGCGTTGAAGAACGGGTTACTAGCACAGATACGCAGTATTTT. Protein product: CSVEERVTSTDTQYF.

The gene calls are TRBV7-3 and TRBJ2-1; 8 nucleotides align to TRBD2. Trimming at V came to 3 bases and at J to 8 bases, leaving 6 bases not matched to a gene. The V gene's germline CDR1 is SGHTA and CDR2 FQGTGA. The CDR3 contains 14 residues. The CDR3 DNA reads TGTGCCAGCAGCTTGGGACTAGGCGACTATGAGCAGTTCTTC. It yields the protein CASSLGLGDYEQFF.

In nucleotides, the CDR3 is TGTGCCAGCAGTGTGGCTAGCGGGATGACCGGGGAGCTGTTTTTT. It yields the protein CASSVASGMTGELFF. The V call is TRBV2, the J call TRBJ2-2, with 9 positions matching TRBD2. The CDR3 is 15 amino acids. V was pared by 4 bases and J by 5 bases, with 5 bases of the junction left unmatched. Germline V gene sequence: CDR1 SNHLY, CDR2 FYNNEI. Supplemented by reference TRBV2 and TRBJ2-2, the full variable domain reads EPEVTQTPSHQVTQMGQEVILRCVPISNHLYFYWYRQILGQKVEFLVSFYNNEISEKSEIFDDQFSVERPDGSNFTLKIRSTKLEDSAMYFCASSVASGMTGELFFGEGSRLTVL.

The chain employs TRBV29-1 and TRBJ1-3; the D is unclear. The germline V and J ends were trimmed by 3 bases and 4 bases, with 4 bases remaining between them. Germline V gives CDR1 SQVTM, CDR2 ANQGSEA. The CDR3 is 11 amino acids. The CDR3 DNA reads TGCAGCGTTGATGGCGGAAACACCATATATTTT. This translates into CSVDGGNTIYF.

The CDR3 DNA reads as TGTGCCAGCAGCGGCTTCCGGACTAGCGGGAGGGCCCAGTACGAGCAGTACTTC. It yields the protein CASSGFRTSGRAQYEQYF. The gene calls are TRBV6-4 and TRBJ2-7, with TRBD2 matching 15 bases. Germline loops: CDR1 MRHNA, CDR2 SNTAGT. J gave up 4 bases and V 6 bases, and 13 bases lay outside the gene matches. The CDR3 contains 18 residues.

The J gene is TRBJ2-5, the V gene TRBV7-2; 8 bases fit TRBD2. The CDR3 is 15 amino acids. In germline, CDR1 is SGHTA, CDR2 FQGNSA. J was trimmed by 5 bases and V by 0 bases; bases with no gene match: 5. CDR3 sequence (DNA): TGTGCCAGCAGCTTAGCTAGCGGGACTCCGGAGACCCAGTACTTC. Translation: CASSLASGTPETQYF.

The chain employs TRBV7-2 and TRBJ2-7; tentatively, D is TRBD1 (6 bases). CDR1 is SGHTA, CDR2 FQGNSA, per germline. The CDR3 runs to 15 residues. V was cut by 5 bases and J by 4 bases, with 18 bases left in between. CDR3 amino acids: CASSQNPGHLYEQYF. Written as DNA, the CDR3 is TGTGCCAGCAGCCAAAACCCGGGACACCTATACGAGCAGTACTTC.

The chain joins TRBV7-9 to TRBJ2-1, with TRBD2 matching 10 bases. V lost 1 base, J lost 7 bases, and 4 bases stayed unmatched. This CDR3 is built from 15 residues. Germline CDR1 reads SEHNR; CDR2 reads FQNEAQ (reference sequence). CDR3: CASSLGAGGQNEQFF. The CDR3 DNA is TGTGCCAGCAGCTTAGGAGCGGGAGGGCAAAATGAGCAGTTCTTC.

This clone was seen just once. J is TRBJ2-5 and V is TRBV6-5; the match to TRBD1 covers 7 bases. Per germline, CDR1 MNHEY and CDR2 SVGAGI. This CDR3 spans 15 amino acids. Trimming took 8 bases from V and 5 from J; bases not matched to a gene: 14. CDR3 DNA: TGTGCCAGCCTGACAAGGGGACAGATTGGGGAGACCCAGTACTTC. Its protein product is CASLTRGQIGETQYF.

The DNA of the CDR3 is TGCGCCAGCAGCTGGCAGGACAACACAGATACGCAGTATTTT. Amino acid sequence: CASSWQDNTDTQYF. The chain links TRBV5-1 to TRBJ2-3; the D gene is possibly TRBD1 (5 bases). Germline CDR1 SGHRS, CDR2 YFSETQ. CDR3 length: 14 residues. V was cut by 3 bases and J by 2 bases, with 10 bases left in between.

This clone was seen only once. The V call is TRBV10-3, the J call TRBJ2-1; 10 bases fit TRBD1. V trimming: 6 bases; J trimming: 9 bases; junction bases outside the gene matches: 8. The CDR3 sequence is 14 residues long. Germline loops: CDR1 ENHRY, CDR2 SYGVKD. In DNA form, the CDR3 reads TGTGCCATCAGGGGGACAGGGGATTTCAGTGAGCAGTTCTTC. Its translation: CAIRGTGDFSEQFF.

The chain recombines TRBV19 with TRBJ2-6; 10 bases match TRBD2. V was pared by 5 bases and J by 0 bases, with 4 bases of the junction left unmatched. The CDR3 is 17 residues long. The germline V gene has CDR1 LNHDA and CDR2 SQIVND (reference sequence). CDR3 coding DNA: TGTGCCAGTAGTCCAGCGGGAGGGCGCTCTGGGGCCAACGTCCTGACTTTC. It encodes CASSPAGGRSGANVLTF.

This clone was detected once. Written as DNA, the CDR3 is TGTGCCAGCAGTTTAATAGGGGCCCCCGGGGAGCTGTTTTTT. Translating it yields CASSLIGAPGELFF. The chain has TRBV27 and TRBJ2-2; weak D call: TRBD1 (5 bases). CDR3 length: 14 residues. CDR1 MNHEY and CDR2 SMNVEV come from the germline V gene (reference sequence). Trimming stripped 2 bases from V and 6 bases from J, with 10 bases between.

The CDR3 DNA follows: TGTGCCAGTAGTATTAGTAGCCTCCCAGAGACCCAGTACTTC. Translated: CASSISSLPETQYF. The chain combines TRBV19 with TRBJ2-5; D not resolved. The CDR3 has 14 amino acids. Germline assignment: CDR1 LNHDA and CDR2 SQIVND (reference sequence). Trimming stripped 3 bases from V and 4 bases from J, with 12 bases between.

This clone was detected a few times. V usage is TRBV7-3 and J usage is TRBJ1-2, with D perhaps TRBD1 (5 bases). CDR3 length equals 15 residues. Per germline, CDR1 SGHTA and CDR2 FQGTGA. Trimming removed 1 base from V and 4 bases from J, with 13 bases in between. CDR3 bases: TGTGCCAGCAGCTTAAGGGGGGGAATGTCCTATGGCTACACCTTC. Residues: CASSLRGGMSYGYTF.

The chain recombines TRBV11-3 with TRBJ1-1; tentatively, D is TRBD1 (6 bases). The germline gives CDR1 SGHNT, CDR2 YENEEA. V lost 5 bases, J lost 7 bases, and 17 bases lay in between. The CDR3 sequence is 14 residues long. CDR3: CASSPEGVDDEAFF. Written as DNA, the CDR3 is TGTGCCAGCAGCCCCGAGGGGGTCGATGATGAAGCTTTCTTT.